Listed here are 21 T cell receptor beta chains from one sample, sequenced in a study of blood T cell repertoires in COVID-19. Method: immunoSEQ multiplex PCR; TCRdb's copy keeps in-frame clones and lacks some. The data hold 250,000 to 300,000 clones, with 83% observed a single time. Sequenced material: peripheral blood. The source of these receptors is a man of 80 years or more with acute or convalescent COVID-19.

The chain couples TRBV6-5 to TRBJ1-1; a weak D match, TRBD1 (5 bases). Germline values: CDR1 MNHEY, CDR2 SVGAGI. The germline V and J ends were trimmed by 10 bases and 1 base, with 16 bases remaining between them. CDR3 length: 14 residues. The CDR3 loop reads CAIQAQAPNTEAFF. DNA of the CDR3: TGTGCCATCCAAGCACAGGCCCCGAACACTGAAGCTTTCTTT.

The V gene is TRBV20-1, the J gene TRBJ1-1; D call uncertain. This CDR3 spans 11 amino acids. Looked up from germline, CDR1 is DFQATT and CDR2 is SNEGSKA (reference sequence). Trimming stripped 3 bases from V and 3 bases from J, with 5 bases between. DNA of the CDR3: TGCAGTGCTAGTACGGACACTGAAGCTTTCTTT. Residues: CSASTDTEAFF.

The chain uses TRBV5-3 and TRBJ1-1, with D unresolved. TRBV5-3 has ORF status, its function being uncertain. Trimming removed 6 bases at V and 6 bases at J, with 18 bases between. The length of the CDR3 is 14 residues. CDR3: CARKSDEVMAEAFF. Written as DNA, the CDR3 is TGTGCCAGAAAGTCAGACGAGGTGATGGCTGAAGCTTTCTTT.

The chain employs TRBV7-8 and TRBJ1-4; D possibly corresponds to TRBD1 (5 bases). The CDR3 is made up of 13 amino acids. Germline V gene data show CDR1 as SGHVS and CDR2 as FQNEAQ. The ends were cut back, 7 bases at V and 7 bases at J, with 13 bases in the middle. The CDR3 DNA follows: TGTGCCAGCACCCCGACTAGGGGTGAAAAACTGTTTTTT. Protein: CASTPTRGEKLFF.

V is TRBV19 and J is TRBJ1-1; D is undetermined. From germline, CDR1 is LNHDA and CDR2 SQIVND (reference sequence). The V gene lost 0 bases and the J gene lost 0 bases, with 8 bases spanning the gap. The length of the CDR3 is 15 residues. This chain's CDR3 is CASSIERRVNTEAFF. The DNA of the CDR3 is TGTGCCAGTAGTATAGAACGACGGGTGAACACTGAAGCTTTCTTT.

The V and J genes are TRBV6-5 and TRBJ2-5; TRBD1 aligns across 9 bases. In germline, CDR1 is MNHEY, CDR2 SVGAGI. V lost 3 bases, J lost 5 bases, and 4 bases stayed unmatched. The CDR3 runs to 14 residues. DNA for the CDR3: TGTGCCAGCAGTTATTCGGGACAGGGCGAGACCCAGTACTTC. It yields the protein CASSYSGQGETQYF.

The rearrangement joins TRBV4-2 to TRBJ2-2; D perhaps matches TRBD1 (5 bases). V lost 0 bases to trimming and J lost 0 bases, with 11 bases between them. Germline V gene sequence: CDR1 LGHNA, CDR2 YNFKEQ. This CDR3 spans 17 amino acids. The CDR3 bases are TGTGCCAGCAGCCAAGAATCCACCAGGGCGAACACCGGGGAGCTGTTTTTT. Its protein is CASSQESTRANTGELFF.

V is TRBV10-1 and J is TRBJ2-1, with 8 bases that match TRBD2. Germline V gives CDR1 WNHNN, CDR2 SYGVQD (reference sequence). The ends lost 5 bases at V and 10 bases at J; junction bases unmatched: 7. The CDR3 covers 13 residues. The CDR3 spells CASSPGLVNEQFF. CDR3 coding DNA: TGCGCCAGCAGTCCGGGACTAGTCAACGAGCAGTTCTTC.

This chain links TRBV18 with TRBJ1-5; D possibly corresponds to TRBD1 (6 bases). The CDR3 extends over 16 amino acids. Trimming stripped 3 bases from V and 2 bases from J, with 14 bases between. The germline CDR1 and CDR2 sequences are KGHSH and LQKENI. CDR3 in amino acids: CASSPVGAGGNQPQHF. In DNA, the CDR3 is TGTGCCAGCTCACCCGTGGGGGCGGGAGGCAATCAGCCCCAGCATTTT.

The CDR3 region is CASTTAGSNQPQHF. The CDR3, as DNA: TGTGCCAGCACTACCGCAGGGAGCAATCAGCCCCAGCATTTT. This chain uses TRBV6-5 with TRBJ1-5; the D gene is possibly TRBD1 (5 bases). V lost 7 bases to trimming and J lost 1 base, with 11 bases between them. The CDR3 is 14 residues long. Looked up from germline, CDR1 is MNHEY and CDR2 is SVGAGI.

The chain is built from TRBV24-1 and TRBJ1-2; D ambiguous. CDR3 length: 11 amino acids. The germline CDR1 and CDR2 sequences are KGHDR and SFDVKD. The germline V and J ends were trimmed by 3 bases and 7 bases, with 5 bases remaining between them. In nucleotides, the CDR3 is TGTGCCACCAGTGATGGAGTTGGCTACACCTTC. This encodes CATSDGVGYTF.

The gene calls are TRBV3-1 (or the pseudogene TRBV3-2) and TRBJ2-1, with 9 bases fitting TRBD2. This CDR3 region has 15 residues. Germline trimming cut 2 bases from V and 8 bases from J; bases unmatched to any gene: 7. Germline loops: CDR1 LGHDT, CDR2 YNNKEL (reference sequence). Written as DNA, the CDR3 is TGTGCCAGCAGCCAAATATCCGGACTAGCGTATGAGCAGTTCTTC. Encoded protein: CASSQISGLAYEQFF.

The chain is built from TRBV5-1 and TRBJ2-5, with D tentatively TRBD2 (5 bases). This CDR3 has 16 residues. Trimming took off 0 bases at V and 5 bases at J, with 17 bases between the two ends. Germline-derived CDR1 and CDR2 are SGHRS and YFSETQ. CDR3 sequence (DNA): TGCGCCAGCAGCTTGGGGTCTAGCCGGAGGAGGGAGACCCAGTACTTC. Its translation is CASSLGSSRRRETQYF.

The chain has TRBV4-1 and TRBJ2-1; a weak D match, TRBD1 (7 bases). CDR1 and CDR2 (germline): MGHRA, YSYEKL. The CDR3 runs to 15 residues. Trimming took 3 bases from V and 7 from J, leaving 16 bases between them. CDR3: CASSQERQGGNEQFF. CDR3 bases: TGCGCCAGCAGCCAGGAAAGACAGGGAGGTAATGAGCAGTTCTTC.

The chain employs TRBV7-3 and TRBJ2-1; 12 bases line up with TRBD2. Looked up from germline, CDR1 is SGHTA and CDR2 is FQGTGA. The trim removed 5 bases at V and 7 bases at J, leaving 6 bases unmatched. This CDR3 spans 15 amino acids. CDR3 DNA sequence: TGTGCCAGCAGCACGACTAGCGGGAGCGAAAATGAGCAGTTCTTC. It codes for CASSTTSGSENEQFF.

The chain joins TRBV19 to TRBJ1-5, with D maybe TRBD1 (6 bases). The CDR3 is 12 amino acids. The V end lost 7 bases, the J end lost 4 bases, and 8 bases lay between the germline ends. Germline lookup yields CDR1 LNHDA and CDR2 SQIVND (reference sequence). Here the CDR3 DNA reads TGTGCCAGTAAGGACAGAAATCAGCCCCAGCATTTT. It yields the protein CASKDRNQPQHF.

This clone appeared a few times. The chain links TRBV28 to TRBJ2-1, with D hard to call. Per germline, CDR1 MDHEN and CDR2 SYDVKM. The CDR3 covers 12 residues. The V gene lost 3 bases and the J gene lost 15 bases, with 15 bases spanning the gap. This CDR3 is CASSFSTRSAFF. In nucleotides, the CDR3 is TGTGCCAGCAGTTTTAGCACCCGAAGTGCGTTCTTC.

The chain links TRBV6-5 to TRBJ2-7; D possibly corresponds to TRBD1 (6 bases). From germline, CDR1 is MNHEY and CDR2 SVGAGI. The CDR3 loop spans 14 amino acids. V was pared by 5 bases and J by 4 bases, with 15 bases between. Here the CDR3 DNA reads TGTGCCAGCAGTAAACAGGGCGCGTTTTACGAGCAGTACTTC. This gives the protein CASSKQGAFYEQYF.

The V and J genes are TRBV7-2 and TRBJ2-7, with unresolved D. Trimming removed 0 bases at V and 4 bases at J, with 7 bases between. Looked up from germline, CDR1 is SGHTA and CDR2 is FQGNSA. The length of the CDR3 is 13 residues. The CDR3 here is CASSLAEAYEQYF. DNA for the CDR3: TGTGCCAGCAGCTTAGCAGAGGCGTACGAGCAGTACTTC.

The chain uses TRBV6-1 and TRBJ1-3; D not certain. CDR3 length equals 15 residues. In germline, CDR1 is MNHNS, CDR2 SASEGT. V shed 0 bases and J shed 5 bases, with 11 bases lying between them. This chain's CDR3 is CASSEAKARRNTIYF. The CDR3 DNA reads as TGTGCCAGCAGTGAAGCGAAGGCCAGGCGAAACACCATATATTTT.

This clone was detected once. This rearrangement joins TRBV18 to TRBJ2-3, with 7 bases that match TRBD1. From germline, CDR1 is KGHSH and CDR2 LQKENI. V dropped 6 bases and J dropped 1; count of bases not matched to a gene: 7. The CDR3 consists of 15 residues. The CDR3 here is CASSQDRVGTDTQYF. The CDR3 bases are TGTGCCAGCTCCCAAGACAGGGTTGGCACAGATACGCAGTATTTT.